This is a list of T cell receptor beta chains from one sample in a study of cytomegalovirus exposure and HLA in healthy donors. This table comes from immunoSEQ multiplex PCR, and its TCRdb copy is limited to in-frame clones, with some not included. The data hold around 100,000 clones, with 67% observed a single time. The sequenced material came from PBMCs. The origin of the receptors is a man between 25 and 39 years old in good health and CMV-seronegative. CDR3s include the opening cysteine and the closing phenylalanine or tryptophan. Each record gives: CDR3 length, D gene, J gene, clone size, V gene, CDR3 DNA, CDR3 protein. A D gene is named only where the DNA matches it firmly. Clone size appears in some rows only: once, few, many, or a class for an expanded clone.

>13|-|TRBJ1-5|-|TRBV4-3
TGCGCCAGCAGCCAAGAAGCCCTTTCGCCCCAGCATTTT
CASSQEALSPQHF
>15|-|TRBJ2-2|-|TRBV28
TGTGCCAGCAGCCCTGGACACGCGAACACCGGGGAGCTGTTTTTT
CASSPGHANTGELFF
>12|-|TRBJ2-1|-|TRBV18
TGTGCCAGCTCACCATCGTCCGGGGAGCAGTTCTTC
CASSPSSGEQFF
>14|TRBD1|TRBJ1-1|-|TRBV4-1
TGCGCCAGCAGCCCCCGGACAGGGTTGACTGAAGCTTTCTTT
CASSPRTGLTEAFF
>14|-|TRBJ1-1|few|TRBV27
TGTGCCAGCAGTTCCCAGACAGCGAACACTGAAGCTTTCTTT
CASSSQTANTEAFF
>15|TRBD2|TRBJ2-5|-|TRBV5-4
TGTGCCAGCAGCTCGTTACTAGCGGGCAAAGAGACCCAGTACTTC
CASSSLLAGKETQYF
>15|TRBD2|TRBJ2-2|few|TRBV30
TGTGCCTGGAGTGGAGTAGCGGGAGGATCCGGGGAGCTGTTTTTT
CAWSGVAGGSGELFF
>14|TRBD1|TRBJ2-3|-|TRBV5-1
TGCGCCAGCAGCCATGGGACAGGCACAGATACGCAGTATTTT
CASSHGTGTDTQYF
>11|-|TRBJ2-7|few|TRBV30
TGTGCCTGGAGTGCCGGGAACGAGCAGTACTTC
CAWSAGNEQYF
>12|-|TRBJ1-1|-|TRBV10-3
TGTGCCATCAGTGAGCGGGACACCGAAGCTTTCTTT
CAISERDTEAFF
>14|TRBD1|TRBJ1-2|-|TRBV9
TGTGCCAGCAGCGCCGGGACAGGGGACTATGGCTACACCTTC
CASSAGTGDYGYTF
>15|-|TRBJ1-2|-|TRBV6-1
TGTGCCAGCAAAACCGGGGACTCAGCTAACTATGGCTACACCTTC
CASKTGDSANYGYTF
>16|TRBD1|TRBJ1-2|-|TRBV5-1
TGCGCCAGCAGCTTGGCCATGGGACAGGGGAAAGATGGCTACACCTTC
CASSLAMGQGKDGYTF
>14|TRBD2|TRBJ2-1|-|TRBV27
TGTGCCAGCAGGCTAGCGGGAGTGGCCAATGAGCAGTTCTTC
CASRLAGVANEQFF
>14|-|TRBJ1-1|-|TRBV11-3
TGTGCCAGCAGCTTAGATCGGGGGAACACTGAAGCTTTCTTT
CASSLDRGNTEAFF
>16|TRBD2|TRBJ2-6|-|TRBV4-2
TGTGCCAGCAGCCAACTGGGGGGGTCCGGGGCCAACGTCCTGACTTTC
CASSQLGGSGANVLTF
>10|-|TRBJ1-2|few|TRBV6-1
TGTGCCACCTTAGTTTATGGCTACACCTTC
CATLVYGYTF
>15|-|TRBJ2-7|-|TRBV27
TGTGCCAGCACCTCGAGGGCAGGTTCTACCTACGAGCAGTACTTC
CASTSRAGSTYEQYF
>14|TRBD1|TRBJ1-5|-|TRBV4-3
TGCGCCAGCAGCCCCTACAGGGGAGGCCAGCCCCAGCATTTT
CASSPYRGGQPQHF
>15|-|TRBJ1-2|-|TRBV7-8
TGTGCCAGCAGCAAACGGGCCGGGGGGTTCTATGGCTACACCTTC
CASSKRAGGFYGYTF
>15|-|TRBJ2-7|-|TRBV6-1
TGTGCCAGCAGTGAAGGGGCTGCAGAGGGCTACGAGCAGTACTTC
CASSEGAAEGYEQYF
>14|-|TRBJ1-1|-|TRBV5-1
TGCGCCAGCAGCTTGGTGGCCTCGGACAAGGAAGCTTTCTTT
CASSLVASDKEAFF
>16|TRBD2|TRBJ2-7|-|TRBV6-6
TGTGCCAGCAGTTACGTAGCGGGAGGACTTTCATACGAGCAGTACTTC
CASSYVAGGLSYEQYF
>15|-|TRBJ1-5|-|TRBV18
TGTGCCAGCTCACCGGCCTCAGATAGCAATCAGCCCCAGCATTTT
CASSPASDSNQPQHF
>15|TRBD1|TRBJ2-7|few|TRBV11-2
TGTGCCAGCAGCCCCCGGACAGGGGCCGGCTACGAGCAGTACTTC
CASSPRTGAGYEQYF
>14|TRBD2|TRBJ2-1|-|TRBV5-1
TGCGCCAGCAGCCCCGGACTAGCCGGGAATGAGCAGTTCTTC
CASSPGLAGNEQFF